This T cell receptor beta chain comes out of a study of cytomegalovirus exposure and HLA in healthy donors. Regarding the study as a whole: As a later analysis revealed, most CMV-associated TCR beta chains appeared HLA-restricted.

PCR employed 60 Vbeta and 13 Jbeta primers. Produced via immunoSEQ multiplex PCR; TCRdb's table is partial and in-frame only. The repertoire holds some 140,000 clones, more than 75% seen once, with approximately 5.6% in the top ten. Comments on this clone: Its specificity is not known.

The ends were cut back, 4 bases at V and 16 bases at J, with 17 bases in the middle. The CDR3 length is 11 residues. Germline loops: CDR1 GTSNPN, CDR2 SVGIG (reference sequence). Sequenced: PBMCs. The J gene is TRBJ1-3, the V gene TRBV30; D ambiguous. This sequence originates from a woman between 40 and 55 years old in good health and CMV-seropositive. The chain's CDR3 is CAWTLGQRLYF. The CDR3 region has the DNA TGTGCCTGGACACTAGGGCAGCGACTTTATTTT.